The clone carrying this TCR beta chain has just one count. Its target is not known. Generated by immunoSEQ multiplex PCR, the TCRdb table keeps only in-frame clones and is missing some. The profile shows fewer than 50,000 clones, 89% of them singletons. This specimen comes from a study of OX40 agonist ivuxolimab in advanced cancers. About the research overall: Dose-escalation patients were diagnosed with hepatocellular carcinoma, melanoma, renal cell cancer or head and neck cancer. Having had anti-PD-1, anti-PD-L1 or anti-CTLA-4 therapy before was allowed, and roughly 38% had some.

Broader study findings: Certain nonresponders additionally had low normalized T-cell clonal expansion.

V lost 2 bases and J 7 bases, leaving 10 bases between the germline ends. The CDR3 has 13 residues. In germline, CDR1 is SGHKS, CDR2 YYEKEE (reference sequence). The starting material was CD4+ or CD8+ T cells sorted from blood, obtained in a trial of the OX40 agonist ivuxolimab. V gene TRBV5-5 combines with J gene TRBJ1-3, with D hard to call. This clonotype was obtained from an adult with an advanced solid tumor such as melanoma, head and neck, liver or kidney cancer. The CDR3 region is CASSLEGGNTIYF. CDR3 DNA sequence: TGTGCCAGCAGCTTAGAGGGCGGGAACACCATATATTTT.